The next 27 T cell receptor beta chains were all read from a single sample in a study of a mutant IDH1 vaccine in newly diagnosed glioma. Sequenced by immunoSEQ multiplex PCR; TCRdb stores in-frame clones only, minus some. The sample records about 44,000 clones, 75% to 95% being singletons. Their specific antigens are unknown. Time point indicated: week 23, last vaccination. Doses comprised 300 ug of mutant IDH1 20-mer peptide each, plus topical imiquimod. This specimen was PBMCs, taken from a glioma patient whose treatment included an IDH1 peptide vaccine. The receptors derive from a man aged 45-65 years with glioma.

The rearrangement uses TRBV27 and TRBJ1-1; no firm D call. Trimming removed 6 bases at V and 1 base at J, with 6 bases between. Germline V gives CDR1 MNHEY, CDR2 SMNVEV (reference sequence). The length of the CDR3 is 12 residues. CDR3 nucleotide sequence: TGTGCCAGCAGAGGAAAGAACACTGAAGCTTTCTTT. The encoded protein is CASRGKNTEAFF.

The rearrangement joins TRBV6-1 to TRBJ1-3, with a weak D call TRBD1 (5 bases). Germline V CDR1 and CDR2: MNHNS, SASEGT. This CDR3 has 14 residues. The V end was cut by 10 bases, the J end by 0 bases, with 13 bases between. The DNA of the CDR3 is TGTGCCACCCTTAGGGACTACTCTGGAAACACCATATATTTT. Protein product: CATLRDYSGNTIYF.

The gene calls are TRBV7-8 and TRBJ2-7; D is possibly TRBD1 (6 bases). CDR3 size: 15 residues. V was clipped by 4 bases and J by 3 bases, with 16 bases between them. Germline CDR1 SGHVS, CDR2 FQNEAQ. CDR3 sequence: CASSSRRLQGYEQYF. CDR3 sequence (DNA): TGTGCCAGCAGCTCGAGGAGGCTACAGGGCTACGAGCAGTACTTC.

This chain links TRBV5-6 with TRBJ1-2; D gene uncertain. V lost 2 bases, J lost 7 bases, and 12 bases lay in between. This CDR3 contains 13 residues. The V gene's germline CDR1 is SGHDT and CDR2 YYEEEE. The CDR3 nucleotides read TGTGCCAGCAGCTTAGACTCTTGGCTTGGCTACACCTTC. Translating it yields CASSLDSWLGYTF.

The chain joins TRBV5-6 to TRBJ2-7; TRBD1 matches 12 bases. The CDR3 spans 15 residues. V was clipped by 4 bases and J by 7 bases; unmatched bases: 9. Germline CDR1 and CDR2: SGHDT and YYEEEE. DNA for the CDR3: TGTGCCAGCAGCGATTTCCGGGACAGGGGGCATGAGCAGTACTTC. This encodes CASSDFRDRGHEQYF.

V gene TRBV5-1 combines with J gene TRBJ1-1; 9 bases are shared with TRBD1. This CDR3 is built from 15 residues. In germline, CDR1 is SGHRS, CDR2 YFSETQ. J lost 5 bases, V lost 7 bases, and 12 bases had no gene match. In DNA, the CDR3 is TGCGCCAGCGGGACGGACAGGGGCGTCGGTACTGAAGCTTTCTTT. This codes for CASGTDRGVGTEAFF.

The table lists this clone with a count of one. The chain has TRBV10-3 and TRBJ2-7; perhaps TRBD2 as D (6 bases). Trimming took off 8 bases at V and 6 bases at J, with 17 bases between the two ends. This CDR3 contains 13 residues. Per germline, CDR1 ENHRY and CDR2 SYGVKD. The CDR3 nucleotides are TGTGCCATCGAAGCGGGTCCGGGTGGCGAGCAGTACTTC. Amino acid sequence: CAIEAGPGGEQYF.

Written as DNA, the CDR3 is TGCAGCGTTCTTTCGGACAGGGGTTCCTACGAGCAGTACTTC. The encoded protein is CSVLSDRGSYEQYF. This chain connects TRBV29-1 to TRBJ2-7; 9 positions match TRBD1. Germline CDR1 and CDR2: SQVTM and ANQGSEA. This CDR3 region has 14 residues. The V segment lost 5 bases and the J segment 1 base; nucleotides outside the gene matches: 6.

V and J are TRBV5-6 and TRBJ1-2; D unresolved. Germline values: CDR1 SGHDT, CDR2 YYEEEE. V was cut by 1 base and J by 4 bases, with 11 bases left in between. This CDR3 is built from 14 residues. CDR3 sequence reads: CASSLSRTFYGYTF. The CDR3 DNA follows: TGTGCCAGCAGCTTGAGCAGGACCTTCTATGGCTACACCTTC.

The chain has TRBV4-2 and TRBJ1-2; D remains ambiguous. The CDR3 spans 15 residues. Trimming stripped 0 bases from V and 3 bases from J, with 11 bases between. Germline CDR1 reads LGHNA; CDR2 reads YNFKEQ. In DNA form, the CDR3 reads TGTGCCAGCAGCCAAGAAGTCAGAGCCCACTATGGCTACACCTTC. This gives the protein CASSQEVRAHYGYTF.

This clone was counted only a few times. CDR3 in amino acids: CASSRLAGGRNEQYF. The CDR3, as DNA: TGTGCCAGCAGCCGACTGGCGGGGGGGAGGAACGAGCAGTACTTC. The gene calls are TRBV5-6 and TRBJ2-7; TRBD2 aligns across 9 bases. Unmatched junction bases numbered 10, after V lost 4 bases and J lost 5 bases. Looked up from germline, CDR1 is SGHDT and CDR2 is YYEEEE. This CDR3 region has 15 residues.

This clone is categorized as medium-sized. The chain has TRBV6-5 and TRBJ2-1, with TRBD2 matching over 10 bases. The junction had 0 bases not matched to a gene; V was cut back by 0 bases and J by 4 bases. The germline V gene has CDR1 MNHEY and CDR2 SVGAGI. This CDR3 has 15 residues. CDR3 sequence reads: CASSYSTSGYNEQFF. CDR3 DNA: TGTGCCAGCAGTTACTCGACTAGCGGGTACAATGAGCAGTTCTTC.

This chain connects TRBV5-5 to TRBJ2-1; 7 nucleotides align to TRBD2. The length of the CDR3 is 17 residues. Germline CDR1 reads SGHKS; CDR2 reads YYEKEE (reference sequence). With 4 bases clipped from V and 6 bases from J, the junction kept 16 bases outside the gene matches. Written as DNA, the CDR3 is TGTGCCAGCAGCAGTAGCGGGCCTAACCTCCCCCGCAATGAGCAGTTCTTC. Protein product: CASSSSGPNLPRNEQFF.

This sequence joins TRBV6-1 and TRBJ2-7; TRBD2 agrees at 10 bases. Losses at the gene ends were 6 bases for V and 7 bases for J; bases not matched to a gene: 6. Germline CDR1 and CDR2: MNHNS and SASEGT. The CDR3 consists of 13 residues. The CDR3 coding sequence is TGTGCCAGCAGCGTAGCGGGGGGTCTAGAGCAGTACTTC. Its translation: CASSVAGGLEQYF.

This sequence joins TRBV7-2 and TRBJ2-7; TRBD1 might be the D (6 bases). This CDR3 is built from 16 residues. Germline V gives CDR1 SGHTA, CDR2 FQGNSA. The germline V and J ends were trimmed by 2 bases and 0 bases, with 14 bases remaining between them. CDR3 loop: CASSLPEDSSSYEQYF. DNA of the CDR3: TGTGCCAGCAGCTTACCGGAGGACAGTAGCTCCTACGAGCAGTACTTC.

This chain links TRBV6-5 with TRBJ1-2, with D perhaps matching TRBD1 (5 bases). The CDR3 sequence is 12 residues long. CDR1 and CDR2 from the germline V gene are MNHEY and SVGAGI. Between the trimmed V and J ends, which lost 6 bases and 4 bases, there was a span of 9 bases. The CDR3 DNA reads TGTGCCAGCAGACGGGACGGCTATGGCTACACCTTC. This sequence encodes CASRRDGYGYTF.

CDR3 in amino acids: CASSLGRGGPYGYTF. The CDR3 nucleotides read TGCGCCAGCAGCCTTGGCCGCGGGGGCCCCTATGGCTACACCTTC. This rearrangement joins TRBV4-1 to TRBJ1-2, with a possible D match to TRBD1 (6 bases). The CDR3 length is 15 residues. The germline V and J ends were trimmed by 4 bases and 4 bases, with 16 bases remaining between them. Per the germline V gene, CDR1 is MGHRA and CDR2 is YSYEKL.

In regard to this clone: Germline and junction disagree at one end, which may indicate a read error. The V and J genes are TRBV7-7 and TRBJ2-5; 7 nucleotides align to TRBD2. This CDR3 comprises 14 residues. Germline values: CDR1 SSHAT, CDR2 FNYEAQ (reference sequence). CDR3 loop: CASSFGGNRETQYF. CDR3 nucleotide sequence: TGTGCTAGCAGCTTCGGGGGGAACAGGGAGACCCAGTACTTC.

CDR3 amino acids: CASSVGQVTYEQYF. The CDR3 bases are TGTGCCAGCAGCGTAGGACAGGTCACCTACGAGCAGTACTTC. The rearrangement links TRBV9 to TRBJ2-7; a possible D gene is TRBD1 (6 bases). Germline V lookup: CDR1 SGDLS, CDR2 YYNGEE. The CDR3 runs to 14 residues. The V end was cut by 0 bases, the J end by 2 bases, with 9 bases between.

The rearrangement joins TRBV30 to TRBJ2-1, with D hard to call. The CDR3 loop spans 11 amino acids. Germline CDR1 and CDR2: GTSNPN and SVGIG (reference sequence). V gave up 2 bases and J gave up 7 bases, with 6 bases separating them. The CDR3 protein is CAWSLGNEQFF. In nucleotides, the CDR3 is TGTGCCTGGAGTTTGGGGAATGAGCAGTTCTTC. Combining the CDR3 with reference TRBV30 and TRBJ2-1 gives the whole variable domain SQTIHQWPATLVQPVGSPLSLECTVEGTSNPNLYWYRQAAGRGLQLLFYSVGIGQISSEVPQNLSASRPQDRQFILSSKKLLLSDSGFYLCAWSLGNEQFFGPGTRLTVL.

This clone was seen a few times. This chain connects TRBV6-4 to TRBJ2-3, with TRBD2 matching over 10 bases. V was clipped by 8 bases and J by 0 bases; unmatched bases: 2. The CDR3 extends over 14 amino acids. Looked up from germline, CDR1 is MRHNA and CDR2 is SNTAGT. CDR3 coding DNA: TGTGCCAGCTCTAGCGGGGGAAGCACAGATACGCAGTATTTT. Amino acids: CASSSGGSTDTQYF.

V gene TRBV4-2 combines with J gene TRBJ1-4; 7 bases align to TRBD1. The V and J ends lost 4 bases and 6 bases, in that order; junction bases with no gene match: 11. The CDR3 sequence is 16 residues long. Germline loops: CDR1 LGHNA, CDR2 YNFKEQ. Here the CDR3 reads CASSRNRRQGDEKLFF. In DNA, the CDR3 is TGTGCCAGCAGCCGAAACCGGCGACAGGGAGATGAAAAACTGTTTTTT.

This clone was recorded only once. V and J are TRBV5-4 and TRBJ1-1, with a weak D call TRBD1 (6 bases). The CDR3 is made up of 18 amino acids. V lost 6 bases and J lost 0, with 24 bases in between. Germline-derived CDR1 and CDR2 are SGHNT and YYREEE (reference sequence). In DNA form, the CDR3 reads TGTGCCAGCACCGTCCCCGGAGGGGGGGTCGGCTTGAACACTGAAGCTTTCTTT. It encodes CASTVPGGGVGLNTEAFF.

This clone appeared once. The chain joins TRBV21-1 to TRBJ2-5; TRBD2 is taken as the D call from the table, unchecked against the DNA. TRBV21-1 is annotated as a pseudogene. The CDR3 loop spans 12 amino acids. CDR3 coding DNA: TGTGCCAGCAGGTCGGGTGGAGAGACCCAGTACTTC. Protein: CASRSGGETQYF.

The chain joins TRBV18 to TRBJ1-1; no firm D call. CDR1 KGHSH and CDR2 LQKENI come from the germline V gene. This CDR3 is built from 12 residues. The ends were cut back, 3 bases at V and 10 bases at J, with 12 bases in the middle. As DNA, the CDR3 is TGTGCCAGCTCACCGACCGTACTGGGAGCTTTCTTT. It specifies CASSPTVLGAFF.

The chain links TRBV5-6 to TRBJ2-7; the D call may be TRBD1 or TRBD2 (6 bases each). V lost 0 bases to trimming and J lost 5 bases, with 15 bases between them. CDR3 length: 15 amino acids. Germline V CDR1 and CDR2: SGHDT, YYEEEE. CDR3 bases: TGTGCCAGCAGCTTGGGGGACATGGGAGGCCACGAGCAGTACTTC. Amino acid sequence: CASSLGDMGGHEQYF. Full variable domain (outside the CDR3, taken from reference TRBV5-6 and TRBJ2-7): DAGVTQSPTHLIKTRGQQVTLRCSPKSGHDTVSWYQQALGQGPQFIFQYYEEEERQRGNFPDRFSGHQFPNYSSELNVNALLLGDSALYLCASSLGDMGGHEQYFGPGTRLTVT.

The genes are TRBV4-1 and TRBJ1-2; tentatively, D is TRBD1 (6 bases). The CDR3 is 13 residues long. The V end lost 6 bases, the J end lost 2 bases, and 10 bases lay between the germline ends. Germline CDR1 MGHRA, CDR2 YSYEKL. The DNA for the CDR3 is TGCGCCAGCAGTCAGGACAGAAACTATGGCTACACCTTC. Its translation is CASSQDRNYGYTF.